This TCR beta chain appears in the sequencing data of a study of blood T cell repertoires in COVID-19. Study context: The analysed material was cDNA or gDNA that came from T cells, B-cell-depleted T cells, or PBMCs.

TCRdb's copy holds only in-frame clones and misses some; the assay was immunoSEQ multiplex PCR. Of some 67,000 clones in the sample, around nine tenths were seen once. Trimming stripped 3 bases from V and 2 bases from J, with 15 bases between. This CDR3 has 16 amino acids. CDR1 is SGHRS and CDR2 is YFSETQ in the germline V gene. The sequenced sample was peripheral blood. The clonotype comes from a woman aged 55-75 years with acute or convalescent COVID-19. This rearrangement joins TRBV5-1 to TRBJ1-3; a possible D gene is TRBD1 (5 bases). The CDR3, as DNA: TGCGCCAGCAGCTGGGCCCCAGGGTCTGCTGGAAACACCATATATTTT. Amino acid sequence: CASSWAPGSAGNTIYF. Based on the CDR3 plus reference TRBV5-1 and TRBJ1-3, the full variable domain is KAGVTQTPRYLIKTRGQQVTLSCSPISGHRSVSWYQQTPGQGLQFLFEYFSETQRNKGNFPGRFSGRQFSNSRSEMNVSTLELGDSALYLCASSWAPGSAGNTIYFGEGSWLTVV.